These 31 T cell receptor beta chains originate from one sample sequenced in a study of blood T cell repertoires in COVID-19. TCRdb keeps only in-frame clones here, not all; method: immunoSEQ multiplex PCR. Of about 180,000 clones listed, roughly 86% are singletons. Sequenced: peripheral blood. Receptors originate from a woman in her 30s with active or convalescent COVID-19.

The rearrangement joins TRBV29-1 to TRBJ1-2, with D possibly being TRBD1 (5 bases). The CDR3 covers 13 residues. Germline assignment: CDR1 SQVTM and CDR2 ANQGSEA. Trimming removed 0 bases at V and 1 base at J, with 6 bases between. The CDR3 nucleotides are TGCAGCGTTGAAGAACAGGTTAACTATGGCTACACCTTC. Translated, it gives CSVEEQVNYGYTF.

This chain joins TRBV27 and TRBJ1-1; maybe TRBD1 (6 bases). Trimming removed 0 bases at V and 2 bases at J, with 19 bases between. The germline V gene has CDR1 MNHEY and CDR2 SMNVEV (reference sequence). The CDR3 consists of 18 residues. CDR3 bases: TGTGCCAGCAGTTTATCAAGCCTCCGGGGCAGGGGAAACACTGAAGCTTTCTTT. It translates to CASSLSSLRGRGNTEAFF.

As regards this clone: Its ends do not fully match the called genes, so a read error is possible. J is TRBJ2-3 and V is TRBV11-2; TRBD2 matches 9 bases. Germline-derived CDR1 and CDR2 are SGHAT and FQNNGV. CDR3 length equals 18 residues. CDR3 sequence: CASSIDGVGTSGLDTQYF. In DNA form, the CDR3 reads TGTGCCAGCAGCATAGATGGGGTCGGAACTAGCGGGTTGGATACGCAGTATTTT.

The chain joins TRBV5-8 to TRBJ1-5; the match to TRBD1 covers 7 bases. J gave up 2 bases and V 3 bases, and 14 bases lay outside the gene matches. CDR3 length: 18 residues. Per the germline V gene, CDR1 is SGHTS and CDR2 is YDEGEE. CDR3 nucleotides: TGTGCCAGCAGCTCCGGACAGGTGCCAGGGTATGGCAATCAGCCCCAGCATTTT. Translating gives CASSSGQVPGYGNQPQHF.

This chain joins TRBV10-3 and TRBJ1-2, with a weak D call TRBD1 (5 bases). Per the germline V gene, CDR1 is ENHRY and CDR2 is SYGVKD. V was shortened by 8 bases and J by 6 bases, with 16 bases between the two germline ends. This CDR3 region has 13 residues. CDR3 DNA: TGTGCCATCTACCTCCAGGCGGGGGATGGCTACACCTTC. Translating gives CAIYLQAGDGYTF.

This chain links TRBV5-1 with TRBJ2-1; TRBD2 is a possible D gene (6 bases). Trimming took 5 bases from V and 4 from J, leaving 13 bases between them. CDR3 length: 14 residues. CDR1 and CDR2 (germline): SGHRS, YFSETQ. CDR3 amino acids: CASRVGGEYNEQFF. Here the CDR3 DNA reads TGCGCCAGCAGAGTGGGAGGAGAATACAATGAGCAGTTCTTC. Variable domain in full (rest from reference TRBV5-1 and TRBJ2-1): KAGVTQTPRYLIKTRGQQVTLSCSPISGHRSVSWYQQTPGQGLQFLFEYFSETQRNKGNFPGRFSGRQFSNSRSEMNVSTLELGDSALYLCASRVGGEYNEQFFGPGTRLTVL.

The chain combines TRBV27 with TRBJ2-2; D perhaps matches TRBD1 (6 bases). CDR3 size: 14 residues. CDR1 and CDR2 (germline): MNHEY, SMNVEV (reference sequence). V gave up 5 bases and J gave up 6 bases, with 13 bases separating them. The CDR3 sequence is CASSVIKGAGELFF. The CDR3 DNA sequence: TGTGCCAGCAGTGTGATAAAGGGGGCCGGGGAGCTGTTTTTT.

V and J are TRBV5-6 and TRBJ2-5, with D possibly being TRBD2 (7 bases). The V end was cut by 0 bases, the J end by 5 bases, with 17 bases between. CDR1 SGHDT and CDR2 YYEEEE come from the germline V gene. CDR3 size: 16 residues. In DNA, the CDR3 is TGTGCCAGCAGCTTGGCCGGAGGGGGGGGCCATGAGACCCAGTACTTC. Its translation is CASSLAGGGGHETQYF.

This chain links TRBV13 with TRBJ1-2, with D possibly matching TRBD1 (6 bases). CDR1 is PRHDT and CDR2 is FYEKMQ in the germline V gene (reference sequence). The ends were cut back, 1 base at V and 3 bases at J, with 9 bases in the middle. The length of the CDR3 is 14 residues. This CDR3 is CASSLAGVDYGYTF. The DNA of the CDR3 is TGTGCCAGCAGCTTAGCAGGGGTGGACTATGGCTACACCTTC.

The chain has TRBV5-1 and TRBJ2-6; no definite D call. Per the germline V gene, CDR1 is SGHRS and CDR2 is YFSETQ. The CDR3 length is 15 residues. The ends were cut back, 4 bases at V and 1 base at J, with 9 bases in the middle. CDR3 protein: CASSLMPSGANVLTF. CDR3 bases: TGCGCCAGCAGCCTAATGCCATCTGGGGCCAACGTCCTGACTTTC.

The rearrangement uses TRBV19 and TRBJ1-1; 8 bases agree with TRBD1. Per germline, CDR1 LNHDA and CDR2 SQIVND (reference sequence). CDR3 length: 15 residues. The junction had 7 bases not matched to a gene; V was cut back by 3 bases and J by 4 bases. Written as DNA, the CDR3 is TGTGCCAGTAGTATTGGGCAGGGGGCATCCACTGAAGCTTTCTTT. As protein: CASSIGQGASTEAFF.

The chain carries TRBV13 and TRBJ2-7, with 14 bases matching TRBD2. CDR1 is PRHDT, CDR2 FYEKMQ, per germline (reference sequence). This CDR3 comprises 16 residues. V dropped 4 bases and J dropped 2; count of bases not matched to a gene: 4. Here the CDR3 DNA reads TGTGCCAGCAGCTCAGGACTAGCGGGGGGTCCCTACGAGCAGTACTTC. It specifies CASSSGLAGGPYEQYF.

V and J are TRBV27 and TRBJ2-1; the D gene is possibly TRBD2 (5 bases). The CDR3 is 14 residues long. Germline V CDR1 and CDR2: MNHEY, SMNVEV (reference sequence). V dropped 0 bases and J dropped 10 bases, with 13 bases sitting between them. CDR3 region: CASSLSGSGQEQFF. The CDR3 DNA sequence: TGTGCCAGCAGTTTATCGGGGAGTGGGCAGGAGCAGTTCTTC.

The CDR3 sequence: CASSQEFLLAGRGTDTQYF. The CDR3 bases are TGTGCCAGCAGCCAAGAGTTTTTGCTAGCGGGTAGGGGCACAGATACGCAGTATTTT. The chain combines TRBV14 with TRBJ2-3; 8 nucleotides match TRBD2. The germline gives CDR1 SGHDN, CDR2 FVKESK. The CDR3 is made up of 19 amino acids. Trimming removed 0 bases from V and 1 base from J; junction bases left unmatched: 12.

The chain has TRBV5-1 and TRBJ2-3; 8 bases are a match to TRBD1. Germline trimming cut 0 bases from V and 6 bases from J; bases unmatched to any gene: 6. CDR1 is SGHRS, CDR2 YFSETQ, per germline. This CDR3 region has 15 residues. The CDR3 here is CASSLVDREVDTQYF. The CDR3 DNA reads TGCGCCAGCAGCTTGGTGGACAGGGAGGTTGATACGCAGTATTTT.

The chain uses TRBV10-3 and TRBJ2-7; 9 positions agree with TRBD1. The junction had 4 bases not matched to a gene; V was cut back by 4 bases and J by 3 bases. CDR1 and CDR2 (germline): ENHRY, SYGVKD. The CDR3 sequence is 14 residues long. CDR3 bases: TGTGCCATCAGTGTGGACAGGGGAAGCTACGAGCAGTACTTC. It is translated as CAISVDRGSYEQYF.

CDR3 sequence: CASSRGTGVQNEQYF. DNA for the CDR3: TGTGCCAGTAGTAGAGGGACAGGGGTACAGAACGAGCAGTACTTC. The chain carries TRBV19 and TRBJ2-7; 10 nucleotides agree with TRBD1. V was clipped by 4 bases and J by 5 bases; unmatched bases: 8. The germline CDR1 and CDR2 sequences are LNHDA and SQIVND (reference sequence). CDR3 size: 15 residues.

This clone was seen once. This chain connects TRBV5-1 to TRBJ2-1, with TRBD2 identical over 9 bases. V gave up 2 bases and J gave up 5 bases; unmatched junction bases: 2. The CDR3 is made up of 14 amino acids. Germline-derived CDR1 and CDR2 are SGHRS and YFSETQ. CDR3 residues: CASSFSGSDNEQFF. CDR3 sequence (DNA): TGCGCCAGCAGCTTTAGCGGGAGTGACAATGAGCAGTTCTTC. Full variable domain (remainder filled in from reference TRBV5-1 and TRBJ2-1): KAGVTQTPRYLIKTRGQQVTLSCSPISGHRSVSWYQQTPGQGLQFLFEYFSETQRNKGNFPGRFSGRQFSNSRSEMNVSTLELGDSALYLCASSFSGSDNEQFFGPGTRLTVL.

This chain links TRBV2 with TRBJ2-5; 8 bases are a match to TRBD2. The CDR3 contains 13 residues. CDR1 is SNHLY, CDR2 FYNNEI, per germline. V lost 4 bases and J lost 4; bases outside the gene matches: 2. The chain's CDR3 is CASSGLAPETQYF. The CDR3 DNA follows: TGTGCCAGCAGTGGACTAGCGCCAGAGACCCAGTACTTC.

The chain uses TRBV13 and TRBJ1-1; D not resolved. V lost 5 bases to trimming and J lost 2 bases, with 6 bases between them. Per germline, CDR1 PRHDT and CDR2 FYEKMQ (reference sequence). This CDR3 comprises 12 residues. CDR3 amino acids: CASSPFNTEAFF. The CDR3 DNA reads as TGTGCCAGCAGCCCTTTCAACACTGAAGCTTTCTTT. Together with reference TRBV13 and TRBJ1-1, the CDR3 gives the full variable domain: AAGVIQSPRHLIKEKRETATLKCYPIPRHDTVYWYQQGPGQDPQFLISFYEKMQSDKGSIPDRFSAQQFSDYHSELNMSSLELGDSALYFCASSPFNTEAFFGQGTRLTVV.

This sequence joins TRBV7-9 and TRBJ2-2, with 10 bases aligning to TRBD2. Germline CDR1 reads SEHNR; CDR2 reads FQNEAQ (reference sequence). The CDR3 extends over 13 amino acids. J lost 8 bases, V lost 4 bases, and 1 base had no gene match. CDR3 sequence: CASSSLAGGELFF. The CDR3 coding sequence is TGTGCCAGCAGCTCACTAGCGGGAGGGGAGCTGTTTTTT.

The chain links TRBV28 to TRBJ2-1, with 11 bases fitting TRBD2. In germline, CDR1 is MDHEN, CDR2 SYDVKM. With 5 bases clipped from V and 9 bases from J, the junction kept 9 bases outside the gene matches. This CDR3 spans 15 amino acids. CDR3 region: CASSILSGRAGEQFF. The CDR3 nucleotides are TGTGCCAGCAGTATCCTTAGCGGGAGGGCCGGTGAGCAGTTCTTC.

The chain combines TRBV9 with TRBJ1-2, with TRBD1 matching over 8 bases. Germline trimming cut 4 bases from V and 8 bases from J; bases unmatched to any gene: 10. The CDR3 has 14 amino acids. Germline V lookup: CDR1 SGDLS, CDR2 YYNGEE. The DNA for the CDR3 is TGTGCCAGCAGCCCCCAGGACAGGGTGGGCGGCTACACCTTC. Translated, it gives CASSPQDRVGGYTF.

The chain has TRBV3-1 (or the pseudogene TRBV3-2) and TRBJ1-2, with D possibly matching TRBD1 (5 bases). V dropped 5 bases and J dropped 5 bases, with 9 bases sitting between them. CDR3 length equals 12 residues. Germline V gene lookup returns CDR1 LGHDT and CDR2 YNNKEL (reference sequence). The CDR3 protein is CASSASGYGYTF. The CDR3, as DNA: TGTGCCAGCAGCGCCTCAGGGTATGGCTACACCTTC.

The chain carries TRBV5-1 and TRBJ1-1; no reliable D call. The CDR3 sequence is 13 residues long. CDR1 is SGHRS and CDR2 is YFSETQ in the germline V gene. The V gene lost 2 bases and the J gene lost 1 base, with 6 bases spanning the gap. DNA of the CDR3: TGCGCCAGCAGCTTTTGGCAGAACACTGAAGCTTTCTTT. Residues: CASSFWQNTEAFF.

The genes are TRBV7-2 and TRBJ1-6; D remains ambiguous. This CDR3 comprises 13 residues. Germline V gene sequence: CDR1 SGHTA, CDR2 FQGNSA. With 4 bases removed from V and 8 bases from J, the gap between germline ends came to 9 bases. The CDR3 protein is CASSSVLHSPLHF. The CDR3 nucleotides read TGTGCCAGCAGCTCGGTGCTCCATTCACCCCTCCACTTT.

The chain carries TRBV19 and TRBJ1-1; 7 nucleotides line up with TRBD1. Trimming at V came to 5 bases and at J to 1 base, leaving 7 bases not matched to a gene. The CDR3 spans 15 residues. CDR1 LNHDA and CDR2 SQIVND come from the germline V gene (reference sequence). The CDR3: CASSADRASNTEAFF. Written as DNA, the CDR3 is TGTGCCAGTAGTGCAGACAGGGCTTCGAACACTGAAGCTTTCTTT.

The chain carries TRBV28 and TRBJ2-7; D possibly corresponds to TRBD1 (5 bases). V lost 3 bases and J 4 bases, leaving 19 bases between the germline ends. Germline-derived CDR1 and CDR2 are MDHEN and SYDVKM. The CDR3 sequence is 16 residues long. The CDR3 protein is CASSLGDRRARYEQYF. DNA for the CDR3: TGTGCCAGCAGTTTGGGCGACCGCAGGGCAAGGTACGAGCAGTACTTC.

The rearrangement joins TRBV19 to TRBJ2-1, with no clear D. Germline V gives CDR1 LNHDA, CDR2 SQIVND (reference sequence). Trimming removed 3 bases from V and 4 bases from J, with 7 bases in between. The CDR3 is made up of 13 amino acids. The CDR3 coding sequence is TGTGCCAGTAGTATTTTTTCGTACAATGAGCAGTTCTTC. Translated: CASSIFSYNEQFF.

The chain has TRBV19 and TRBJ1-5; D unclear. The V and J ends lost 5 bases and 4 bases respectively, with 18 bases between them. The CDR3 loop spans 16 amino acids. The germline CDR1 and CDR2 sequences are LNHDA and SQIVND (reference sequence). The CDR3 sequence: CASSVERVEFNQPQHF. CDR3 DNA sequence: TGTGCCAGTAGTGTCGAGCGAGTGGAGTTTAATCAGCCCCAGCATTTT.

The chain recombines TRBV7-2 with TRBJ2-5; 9 bases line up with TRBD1. J gave up 1 base and V 3 bases, and 3 bases lay outside the gene matches. Germline V gene lookup returns CDR1 SGHTA and CDR2 FQGNSA. CDR3 length: 15 amino acids. The CDR3 coding sequence is TGTGCCAGCAGCTTGTCGGGACAGGGCCAAGAGACCCAGTACTTC. Its protein is CASSLSGQGQETQYF.